One sample yielded the 9 T cell receptor beta chains listed below, sequenced in a study of technical replicates of blood from a handful of donors. The repertoire was sequenced with immunoSEQ multiplex PCR; TCRdb's copy has only in-frame clones and lacks some. The sample lists some 50,000 clones, 85% to 95% seen once, with 0.22% in the top ten. The sample taken for sequencing was T cells isolated from PBMCs. Source of these receptors: a human donor in good health.

The chain uses TRBV11-3 and TRBJ2-2; TRBD1 matches 7 bases. Per the germline V gene, CDR1 is SGHNT and CDR2 is YENEEA. After removal of 6 bases from V and 3 bases from J, the junction contained 10 bases not matched to a gene. The CDR3 is made up of 16 amino acids. CDR3 coding DNA: TGTGCCAGCAGTCAACCGTCCGGGACAGACACCGGGGAGCTGTTTTTT. It yields the protein CASSQPSGTDTGELFF.

The chain links TRBV28 to TRBJ1-5, with 7 bases aligning to TRBD1. CDR3 size: 16 residues. The trim removed 2 bases at V and 0 bases at J, leaving 4 bases unmatched. Germline CDR1 MDHEN, CDR2 SYDVKM. CDR3 residues: CASSLPGTVSNQPQHF. DNA for the CDR3: TGTGCCAGCAGTTTACCCGGGACAGTTAGCAATCAGCCCCAGCATTTT.

The chain is built from TRBV15 and TRBJ1-3, with a weak D call TRBD1 (5 bases). V gave up 0 bases and J gave up 0 bases, with 6 bases separating them. Germline assignment: CDR1 LNHNV and CDR2 YYDKDF (reference sequence). CDR3 size: 15 residues. Written as DNA, the CDR3 is TGTGCCACCAGCAGAGAGGGGGGCTCTGGAAACACCATATATTTT. It yields the protein CATSREGGSGNTIYF.

This chain links TRBV6-5 with TRBJ1-1; D remains ambiguous. Germline-derived CDR1 and CDR2 are MNHEY and SVGAGI. CDR3 size: 12 residues. Trimming pared 7 bases from V and 5 bases from J, leaving 11 bases between. The DNA of the CDR3 is TGTGCCAGCAACGGGTTTGGAACTGAAGCTTTCTTT. The encoded protein is CASNGFGTEAFF.

The V and J genes are TRBV12-5 and TRBJ2-5, with TRBD2 as a possible D gene (7 bases). CDR3 length equals 13 residues. Trimming cost V 3 bases and J 4 bases, with 9 bases left between them. Germline V gives CDR1 LGHNT, CDR2 FRNRAP. This CDR3 reads CASGLGGGETQYF. In DNA, the CDR3 is TGTGCTAGTGGTTTAGGGGGGGGAGAGACCCAGTACTTC.

This chain connects TRBV11-2 to TRBJ1-1, with D tentatively TRBD1 (5 bases). This CDR3 is built from 13 residues. V lost 0 bases and J 10 bases, leaving 12 bases between the germline ends. The germline V gene encodes CDR1 SGHAT and CDR2 FQNNGV. The CDR3 sequence is CASSLDLGGGAFF. The CDR3 DNA is TGTGCCAGCAGCTTAGATTTGGGGGGGGGAGCTTTCTTT.

V is TRBV18 and J is TRBJ1-4; 7 bases line up with TRBD1. The germline V gene has CDR1 KGHSH and CDR2 LQKENI. The CDR3 consists of 19 residues. Trimming cost V 3 bases and J 0 bases; bases outside gene matches: 13. The CDR3: CASSPFKDRLFATNEKLFF. CDR3 DNA: TGTGCCAGCTCACCCTTTAAGGACAGGCTCTTTGCAACTAATGAAAAACTGTTTTTT.

CDR3 in amino acids: CASSQAREGGYEQYF. The CDR3 region has the DNA TGTGCCAGCAGCCAAGCCAGGGAGGGAGGCTACGAGCAGTACTTC. V usage is TRBV14 and J usage is TRBJ2-7; 7 bases match TRBD2. V shed 1 base, J shed 3 bases, and the junction held 6 bases outside the gene matches. Germline V gene sequence: CDR1 SGHDN, CDR2 FVKESK. The CDR3 is 15 amino acids.

This chain uses TRBV11-2 with TRBJ1-4; D is undetermined. Germline CDR1 is SGHAT and CDR2 is FQNNGV. CDR3 length: 19 amino acids. The germline V and J ends were trimmed by 5 bases and 0 bases, with 22 bases remaining between them. This CDR3 reads CASSLAPGDRHSTNEKLFF. Written as DNA, the CDR3 is TGTGCCAGCAGCCTAGCCCCCGGAGACCGCCATTCAACTAATGAAAAACTGTTTTTT.